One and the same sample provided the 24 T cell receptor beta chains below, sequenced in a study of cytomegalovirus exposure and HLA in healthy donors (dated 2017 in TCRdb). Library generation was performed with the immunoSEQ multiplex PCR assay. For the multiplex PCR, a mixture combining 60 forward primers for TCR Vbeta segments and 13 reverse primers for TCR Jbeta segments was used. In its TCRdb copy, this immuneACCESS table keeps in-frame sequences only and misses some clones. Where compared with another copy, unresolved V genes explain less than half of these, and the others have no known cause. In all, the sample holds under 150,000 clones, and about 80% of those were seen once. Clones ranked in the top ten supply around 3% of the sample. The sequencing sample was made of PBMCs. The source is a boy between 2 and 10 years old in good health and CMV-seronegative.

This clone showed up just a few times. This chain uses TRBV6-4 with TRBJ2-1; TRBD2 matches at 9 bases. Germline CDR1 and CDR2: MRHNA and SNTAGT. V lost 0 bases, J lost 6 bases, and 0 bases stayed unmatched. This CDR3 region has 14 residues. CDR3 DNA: TGTGCCAGCAGTGACTCTAGCGGGAGCAATGAGCAGTTCTTC. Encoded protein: CASSDSSGSNEQFF.

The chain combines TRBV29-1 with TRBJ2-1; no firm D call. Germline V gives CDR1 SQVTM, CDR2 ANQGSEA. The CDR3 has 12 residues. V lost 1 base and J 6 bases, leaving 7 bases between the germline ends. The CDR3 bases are TGCAGCGTTGAAGGCGGAGTCAATGAGCAGTTCTTC. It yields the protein CSVEGGVNEQFF.

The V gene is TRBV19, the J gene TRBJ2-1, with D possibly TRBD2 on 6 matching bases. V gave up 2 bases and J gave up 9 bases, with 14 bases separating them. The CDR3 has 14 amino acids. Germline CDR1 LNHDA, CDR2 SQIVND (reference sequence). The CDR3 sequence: CASSILLRGSEQFF. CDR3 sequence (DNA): TGTGCCAGTAGTATATTGCTCCGGGGGAGTGAGCAGTTCTTC.

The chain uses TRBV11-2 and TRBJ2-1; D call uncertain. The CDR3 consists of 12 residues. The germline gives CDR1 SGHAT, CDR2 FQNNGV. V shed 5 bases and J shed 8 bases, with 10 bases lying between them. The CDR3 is CASSLTQDEQFF. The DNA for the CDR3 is TGTGCCAGCAGCCTAACCCAAGATGAGCAGTTCTTC.

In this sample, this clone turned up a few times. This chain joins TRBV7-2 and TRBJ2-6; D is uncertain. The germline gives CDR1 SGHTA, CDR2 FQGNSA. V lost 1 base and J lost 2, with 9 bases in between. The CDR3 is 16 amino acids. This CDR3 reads CASSLDNPTGANVLTF. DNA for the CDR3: TGTGCCAGCAGCTTAGATAATCCTACTGGGGCCAACGTCCTGACTTTC.

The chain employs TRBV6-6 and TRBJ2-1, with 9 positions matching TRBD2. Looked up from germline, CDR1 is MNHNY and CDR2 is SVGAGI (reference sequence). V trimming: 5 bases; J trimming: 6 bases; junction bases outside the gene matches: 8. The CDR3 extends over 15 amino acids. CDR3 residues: CASSASSGRTNEQFF. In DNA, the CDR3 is TGTGCCAGCAGTGCGTCGAGCGGGAGGACCAATGAGCAGTTCTTC.

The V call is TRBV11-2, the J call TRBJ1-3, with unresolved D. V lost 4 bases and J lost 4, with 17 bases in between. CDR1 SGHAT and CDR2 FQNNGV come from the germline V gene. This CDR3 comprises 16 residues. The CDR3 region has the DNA TGTGCCAGCAGCTCCTCGGAGGTTATTCCGGGAAACACCATATATTTT. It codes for CASSSSEVIPGNTIYF.

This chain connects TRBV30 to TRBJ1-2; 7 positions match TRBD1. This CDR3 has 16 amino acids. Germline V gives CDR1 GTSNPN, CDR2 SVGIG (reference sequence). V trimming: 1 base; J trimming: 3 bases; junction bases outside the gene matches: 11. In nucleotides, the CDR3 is TGTGCCTGGAGTGGCCGGGACAGACCTAAGGACTATGGCTACACCTTC. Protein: CAWSGRDRPKDYGYTF.

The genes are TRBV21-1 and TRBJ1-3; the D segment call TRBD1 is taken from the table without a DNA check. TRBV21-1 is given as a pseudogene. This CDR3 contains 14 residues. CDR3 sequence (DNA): TGTGCCAGCAGCCGGACAGGGGGGCTAAACACCATATATTTT. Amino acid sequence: CASSRTGGLNTIYF.

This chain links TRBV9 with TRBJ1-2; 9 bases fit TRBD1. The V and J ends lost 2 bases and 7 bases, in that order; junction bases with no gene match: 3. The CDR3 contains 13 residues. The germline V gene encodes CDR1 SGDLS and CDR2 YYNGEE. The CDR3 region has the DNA TGTGCCAGCAGCGTGGGGACAGGGTGTGGCTACACCTTC. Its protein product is CASSVGTGCGYTF.

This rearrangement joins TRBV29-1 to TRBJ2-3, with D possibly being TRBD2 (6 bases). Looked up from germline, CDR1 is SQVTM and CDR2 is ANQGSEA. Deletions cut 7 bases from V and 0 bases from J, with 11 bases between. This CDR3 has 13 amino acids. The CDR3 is CSAISGSTDTQYF. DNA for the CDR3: TGCAGCGCGATTAGCGGAAGCACAGATACGCAGTATTTT.

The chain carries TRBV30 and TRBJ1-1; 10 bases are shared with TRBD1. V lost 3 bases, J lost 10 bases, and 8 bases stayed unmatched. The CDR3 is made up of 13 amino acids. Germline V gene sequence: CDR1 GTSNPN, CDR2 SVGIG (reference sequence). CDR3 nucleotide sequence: TGTGCCTGGAGCCCGGACAGGGGGAAAGTAGCTTTCTTT. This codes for CAWSPDRGKVAFF.

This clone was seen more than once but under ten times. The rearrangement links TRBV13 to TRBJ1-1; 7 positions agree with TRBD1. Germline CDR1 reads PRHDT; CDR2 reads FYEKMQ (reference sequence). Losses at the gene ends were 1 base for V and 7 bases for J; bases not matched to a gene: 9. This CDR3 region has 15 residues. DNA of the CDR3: TGTGCCAGCAGCTTAGCTGCAGGGGGAACTGTTGAAGCTTTCTTT. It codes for CASSLAAGGTVEAFF.

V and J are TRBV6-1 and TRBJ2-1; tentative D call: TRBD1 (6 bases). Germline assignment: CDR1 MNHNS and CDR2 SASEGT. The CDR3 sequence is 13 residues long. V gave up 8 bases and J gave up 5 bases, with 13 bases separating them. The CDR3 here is CASRGAGDNEQFF. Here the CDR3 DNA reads TGTGCCAGCCGAGGGGCAGGGGACAATGAGCAGTTCTTC.

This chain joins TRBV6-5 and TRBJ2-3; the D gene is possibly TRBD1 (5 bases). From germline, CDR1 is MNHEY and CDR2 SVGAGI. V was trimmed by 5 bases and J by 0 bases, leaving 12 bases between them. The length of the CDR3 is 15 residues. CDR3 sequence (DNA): TGTGCCAGCAGTCCATGGGGCTGGAGCACAGATACGCAGTATTTT. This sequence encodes CASSPWGWSTDTQYF.

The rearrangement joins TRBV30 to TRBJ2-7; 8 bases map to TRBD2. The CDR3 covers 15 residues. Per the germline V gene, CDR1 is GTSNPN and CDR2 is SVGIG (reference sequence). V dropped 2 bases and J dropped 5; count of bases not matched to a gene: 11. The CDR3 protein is CAWSSGGGRIHEQYF. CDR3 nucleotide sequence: TGTGCCTGGAGTTCCGGAGGCGGGAGGATCCACGAGCAGTACTTC.

CDR3 sequence reads: CASSLAGQGRQPQHF. DNA of the CDR3: TGTGCCAGCAGCTTAGCGGGACAGGGGAGGCAGCCCCAGCATTTT. The chain joins TRBV7-9 to TRBJ1-5; 10 bases agree with TRBD1. The germline CDR1 and CDR2 sequences are SEHNR and FQNEAQ (reference sequence). The CDR3 consists of 15 residues. The V gene end was trimmed by 0 bases and the J gene end by 7 bases; junction bases not matched to a gene: 3. Based on the CDR3 plus reference TRBV7-9 and TRBJ1-5, the full variable domain is DTGVSQNPRHKITKRGQNVTFRCDPISEHNRLYWYRQTLGQGPEFLTYFQNEAQLEKSRLLSDRFSAERPKGSFSTLEIQRTEQGDSAMYLCASSLAGQGRQPQHFGDGTRLSIL.

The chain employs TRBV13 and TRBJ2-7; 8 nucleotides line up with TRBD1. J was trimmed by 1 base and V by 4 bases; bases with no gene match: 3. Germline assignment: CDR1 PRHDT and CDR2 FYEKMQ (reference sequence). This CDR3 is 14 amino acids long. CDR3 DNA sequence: TGTGCCAGCAGCTCCCGGGACAGGTCCTACGAGCAGTACGTC. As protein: CASSSRDRSYEQYV.

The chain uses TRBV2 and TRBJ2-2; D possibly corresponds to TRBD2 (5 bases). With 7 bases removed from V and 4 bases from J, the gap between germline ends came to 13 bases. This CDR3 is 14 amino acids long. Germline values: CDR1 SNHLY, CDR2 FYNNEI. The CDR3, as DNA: TGTGCCAGCACTGGGAGCCGCGGCACCGGGGAGCTGTTTTTT. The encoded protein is CASTGSRGTGELFF. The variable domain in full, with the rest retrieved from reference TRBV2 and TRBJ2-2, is EPEVTQTPSHQVTQMGQEVILRCVPISNHLYFYWYRQILGQKVEFLVSFYNNEISEKSEIFDDQFSVERPDGSNFTLKIRSTKLEDSAMYFCASTGSRGTGELFFGEGSRLTVL.

The CDR3 nucleotides read TGCGCCAGCAGCCAAGATAAGGGGGCAGGGAACTATGGCTACACCTTC. It translates to CASSQDKGAGNYGYTF. This chain joins TRBV4-3 and TRBJ1-2, with TRBD1 identical over 7 bases. After removal of 0 bases from V and 2 bases from J, the junction contained 6 bases not matched to a gene. The CDR3 contains 16 residues. CDR1 is LGHNA, CDR2 YSLEER, per germline.

CDR3 nucleotide sequence: TGTGCCAGCAGCTTGGAACGTGTAAGACTAGCGGATAACTACAATGAGCAGTTCTTC. Protein product: CASSLERVRLADNYNEQFF. The genes are TRBV5-4 and TRBJ2-1, with 9 bases matching TRBD2. The ends lost 0 bases at V and 3 bases at J; junction bases unmatched: 13. The CDR3 is 19 residues long. Germline V gene data show CDR1 as SGHNT and CDR2 as YYREEE (reference sequence).

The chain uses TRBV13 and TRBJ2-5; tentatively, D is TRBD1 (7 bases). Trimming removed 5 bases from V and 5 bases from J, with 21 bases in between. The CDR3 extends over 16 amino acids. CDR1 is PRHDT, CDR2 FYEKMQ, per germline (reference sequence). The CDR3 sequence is CASSPRTGVGGETQYF. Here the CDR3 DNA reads TGTGCCAGCAGCCCACGAACAGGGGTCGGAGGGGAGACCCAGTACTTC.

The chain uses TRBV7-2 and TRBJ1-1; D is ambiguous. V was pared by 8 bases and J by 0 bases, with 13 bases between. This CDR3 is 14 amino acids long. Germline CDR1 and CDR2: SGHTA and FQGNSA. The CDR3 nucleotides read TGTGCCAGCTTAAGGGAGACCGTGAACACTGAAGCTTTCTTT. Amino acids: CASLRETVNTEAFF.

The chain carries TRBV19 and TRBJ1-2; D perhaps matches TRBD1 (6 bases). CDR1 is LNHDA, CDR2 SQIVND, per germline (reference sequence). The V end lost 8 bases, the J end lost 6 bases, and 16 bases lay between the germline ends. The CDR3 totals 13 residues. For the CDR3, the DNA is TGTGCCAGTTCCGACAGGCCAGATAATGGCTACACCTTC. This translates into CASSDRPDNGYTF.